A selection of T cell receptor beta chains follows, all from one sample in a study of CD8 T cells in ankylosing spondylitis. TCRdb processed the 5' RACE reads anew with MiXCR; each CDR3 protein has one entry. In the table there are more than 500,000 distinct CDR3 sequences, about 5.2% of which are singletons. Sequencing was carried out using blood, either unsorted or a sorted T cell fraction (not recorded which). Receptors originate from a male donor with ankylosing spondylitis. Both conserved end residues are part of each CDR3. The D gene is left open where the match is weak. Part of the rows lack a size; the others show once, few, many or a class for expanded clones.

D gene	CDR3 length	clone size	V gene	J gene	CDR3 protein	CDR3 DNA
.	13	many	TRBV7-9	TRBJ1-2	CASSLDSFYGYTF	TGTGCCAGCAGCTTGGACAGCTTCTATGGCTACACCTTC
.	15	many	TRBV11-2	TRBJ2-7	CASSLARGFTYEQYF	TGTGCCAGCAGCTTAGCCAGGGGATTTACCTACGAGCAGTACTTC
TRBD1	13	many	TRBV6-6	TRBJ1-5	CASSRQGHQPQHF	TGTGCCAGCAGTCGACAGGGGCATCAGCCCCAGCATTTT
TRBD2	16	few	TRBV7-2	TRBJ2-1	CASSFRTSGPYNEQFF	TGTGCCAGCAGTTTCAGAACTAGCGGCCCCTACAATGAGCAGTTCTTC
.	13	many	TRBV5-1	TRBJ1-1	CASSFLVGTEAFF	TGCGCCAGCAGCTTTTTGGTAGGCACTGAAGCTTTCTTT
.	14	few	TRBV5-1	TRBJ2-6	CASSPMTGANVLTF	TGCGCCAGCAGTCCTATGACTGGGGCCAACGTCCTGACTTTC
TRBD2	16	many	TRBV3-1	TRBJ2-2	CASQRDGSLNTGELFF	TGTGCCAGTCAGCGGGACGGGTCCCTTAACACCGGGGAGCTGTTTTTT
.	13	few	TRBV6-1	TRBJ2-7	CASTTPGRDEQYF	TGTGCCAGCACCACCCCGGGCCGTGACGAGCAGTACTTC
.	16	.	TRBV6-1	TRBJ2-6	CATYPADRLGANVLTF	TGTGCCACCTATCCGGCCGATCGTCTCGGGGCCAACGTCCTGACTTTC
TRBD1	15	many	TRBV7-2	TRBJ1-5	CASSPQGGESQPQHF	TGTGCCAGCAGCCCGCAGGGGGGGGAGAGTCAGCCCCAGCATTTT
TRBD1	13	.	TRBV20-1	TRBJ2-7	CSATGDRPYEQYF	TGCAGTGCTACTGGGGACAGACCCTACGAGCAGTACTTC
.	17	many	TRBV6-2/TRBV6-3	TRBJ2-5	CASSYSSAFPWRETQYF	TGTGCCAGCAGTTACTCGTCCGCGTTCCCCTGGAGAGAGACCCAGTACTTC
TRBD1	16	many	TRBV5-1	TRBJ2-3	CASSLEGAPSTDTQYF	TGCGCCAGCAGCTTGGAGGGGGCCCCTAGCACAGATACGCAGTATTTT
.	15	many	TRBV5-1	TRBJ2-1	CASSLAGSRGNEQFF	TGCGCCAGCAGCTTGGCAGGGTCGAGAGGCAATGAGCAGTTCTTC
.	12	many	TRBV7-2	TRBJ2-4	CASNSGGDIQYF	TGTGCCAGCAACTCCGGGGGAGACATTCAGTACTTC
.	12	many	TRBV27	TRBJ1-5	CASKQRVQPQHF	TGTGCCAGCAAGCAGCGAGTGCAGCCCCAGCATTTT
TRBD2	14	many	TRBV20-1	TRBJ2-2	CSARRTGGPGELFF	TGCAGTGCTAGACGGACGGGGGGACCCGGGGAGCTGTTTTTT
.	13	.	TRBV2	TRBJ1-1	CASSMGRYTEAFF	TGTGCCAGCAGTATGGGGAGGTACACTGAAGCTTTCTTT
.	19	many	TRBV11-2	TRBJ1-2	CASSQPPKRFGEANYGYTF	TGTGCCAGCAGTCAGCCCCCAAAAAGGTTCGGAGAGGCTAACTATGGCTACACCTTC
.	13	.	TRBV20-1	TRBJ1-2	CSARGTADYGYTF	TGCAGTGCTAGAGGGACAGCGGACTATGGCTACACCTTC
.	14	many	TRBV28	TRBJ2-7	CASSLMVVPYEQYF	TGTGCCAGCAGTTTAATGGTAGTCCCCTACGAGCAGTACTTC
.	14	.	TRBV5-1	TRBJ2-2	CASSTTASTGELFF	TGCGCCAGCAGCACAACCGCTAGCACCGGGGAGCTGTTTTTT
.	15	.	TRBV20-1	TRBJ1-5	CSASITGSGNQPQHF	TGCAGTGCTAGTATAACGGGAAGCGGCAATCAGCCCCAGCATTTT
.	11	many	TRBV28	TRBJ2-7	CASSSIYEQYF	TGTGCCAGCAGTTCAATCTACGAGCAGTACTTC
TRBD1	15	many	TRBV6-5	TRBJ2-4	CASSYSNPSTGIQYF	TGTGCCAGCAGTTACTCCAATCCTTCGACAGGGATTCAGTACTTC
TRBD2	13	many	TRBV7-2	TRBJ2-7	CASIPQRGHEQYF	TGTGCCAGCATCCCGCAGCGGGGGCACGAGCAGTACTTC
.	14	many	TRBV27	TRBJ2-1	CASSLWASRDEQFF	TGTGCCAGCAGTTTATGGGCTAGCAGGGATGAGCAGTTCTTC
TRBD2	15	many	TRBV5-6	TRBJ2-7	CASSSTSGSFYEQYF	TGTGCCAGCAGCTCAACTAGCGGGAGCTTCTACGAGCAGTACTTC
.	10	many	TRBV28	TRBJ1-6	CASGGSPLHF	TGTGCCAGCGGTGGTTCACCCCTCCACTTT
.	15	many	TRBV12-3/TRBV12-4	TRBJ2-2	CASSLRGTNTGELFF	TGTGCCAGCAGCCTCCGGGGAACGAACACCGGGGAGCTGTTTTTT
.	15	many	TRBV4-3	TRBJ2-3	CASSQVGDPTDTQYF	TGCGCCAGCAGCCAAGTGGGCGACCCCACAGATACGCAGTATTTT
.	12	many	TRBV20-1	TRBJ2-1	CSATGPYNEQFF	TGCAGTGCTACGGGCCCTTACAATGAGCAGTTCTTC
TRBD1	16	many	TRBV18	TRBJ1-2	CASAPGQGDLGYGYTF	TGTGCCAGCGCCCCGGGACAGGGGGATCTCGGCTATGGCTACACCTTC
.	14	many	TRBV29-1	TRBJ1-2	CSVEVAQSNYGYTF	TGCAGCGTTGAAGTAGCACAGTCTAACTATGGCTACACCTTC
.	13	many	TRBV6-1	TRBJ2-2	CASKRDLAGELFF	TGTGCCAGCAAAAGGGATCTGGCCGGGGAGCTGTTTTTT
TRBD1	16	many	TRBV4-2	TRBJ1-2	CASSQPQTGGYYGYTF	TGTGCCAGCAGCCAGCCACAGACAGGGGGCTACTATGGCTACACCTTC